These 8 T cell receptor beta chains were all obtained from the same sample, sequenced in a study of blood T cell repertoires in COVID-19 (dated by TCRdb to about 2020). Libraries were built with the immunoSEQ multiplex PCR assay. TCRdb mirrors the immuneACCESS table, restricted to in-frame sequences. Some clones are absent from its copies; in checked studies, under half trace to an unresolved V gene, and the reason for the others is unknown. Here the sample has under 300,000 clones; approximately 83% occur a single time. Roughly 2% of the sample is held by the ten biggest clonotypes. The sequenced sample was peripheral blood. Receptors originate from a young man who had recovered from COVID-19.

CDR3 nucleotide sequence: TGTGCCAGCAGCCAGGCTGCAGGGCCGTCTCAGCCCCAGCATTTT. It codes for CASSQAAGPSQPQHF. The chain combines TRBV6-2 or TRBV6-3 with TRBJ1-5; D might be TRBD1 (5 bases). V dropped 6 bases and J dropped 6 bases, with 18 bases sitting between them. The CDR3 has 15 residues. Germline assignment: CDR1 MNHEY and CDR2 SVGEGT.

This clone appeared once. V usage is TRBV27 and J usage is TRBJ1-5; D may be TRBD1 (6 bases). This CDR3 has 13 amino acids. V gave up 7 bases and J gave up 4 bases, with 11 bases separating them. Germline CDR1 reads MNHEY; CDR2 reads SMNVEV (reference sequence). DNA of the CDR3: TGTGCCAGCAAAGGACAGCTTAATCAGCCCCAGCATTTT. Its protein product is CASKGQLNQPQHF.

CDR3: CASSGDDRGWNSPLHF. DNA for the CDR3: TGTGCCAGCAGTGGGGATGACAGGGGGTGGAATTCACCCCTCCACTTT. This rearrangement joins TRBV6-1 to TRBJ1-6; 9 bases align to TRBD1. The CDR3 covers 16 residues. The trim removed 4 bases at V and 7 bases at J, leaving 8 bases unmatched. The germline V gene encodes CDR1 MNHNS and CDR2 SASEGT.

This chain links TRBV5-1 with TRBJ1-5; D perhaps matches TRBD1 (6 bases). With 0 bases removed from V and 6 bases from J, the gap between germline ends came to 13 bases. CDR1 and CDR2 from the germline V gene are SGHRS and YFSETQ. The CDR3 is 15 amino acids. The CDR3 protein is CASSLAPGGGQPQHF. The CDR3 nucleotides are TGCGCCAGCAGCTTGGCCCCGGGAGGGGGTCAGCCCCAGCATTTT.

V and J are TRBV24-1 and TRBJ1-1, with a weak D call TRBD1 (5 bases). Germline CDR1 KGHDR, CDR2 SFDVKD. CDR3 length: 13 amino acids. The V gene lost 3 bases and the J gene lost 6 bases, with 10 bases spanning the gap. DNA of the CDR3: TGTGCCACCAGTGATAAGGGGTTCGCTGAAGCTTTCTTT. Translation: CATSDKGFAEAFF.

The chain uses TRBV5-1 and TRBJ2-3; TRBD2 matches at 8 bases. CDR3 size: 18 residues. The V and J ends lost 4 bases and 9 bases, in that order; junction bases with no gene match: 22. Germline CDR1 is SGHRS and CDR2 is YFSETQ. This chain's CDR3 is CASSPSLGSGAEGGTQYF. DNA of the CDR3: TGCGCCAGCAGCCCCTCCCTGGGTAGCGGGGCCGAAGGGGGAACGCAGTATTTT.

The chain carries TRBV6-5 and TRBJ1-1; 9 positions match TRBD1. From germline, CDR1 is MNHEY and CDR2 SVGAGI. J gave up 6 bases and V 5 bases, and 7 bases lay outside the gene matches. The CDR3 is 14 amino acids. CDR3 residues: CASSPTGGRAEAFF. CDR3 nucleotide sequence: TGTGCCAGCAGTCCGACAGGGGGTAGGGCTGAAGCTTTCTTT.

The chain employs TRBV7-3 and TRBJ2-6, with 8 positions matching TRBD2. CDR1 is SGHTA, CDR2 FQGTGA, per germline. The CDR3 contains 18 residues. After removal of 8 bases from V and 0 bases from J, the junction contained 12 bases not matched to a gene. CDR3 amino acids: CASREWGGGHSGANVLTF. CDR3 in DNA: TGTGCCAGCCGCGAGTGGGGCGGGGGGCACTCTGGGGCCAACGTCCTGACTTTC.